This TCR beta chain came from a study of T-cell reconstitution after alpha-beta-depleted transplantation in children. Study-level findings and limits: At around two months after transplant, the alpha-beta T cells were reportedly derived from several hundred expanded clones that came from non-depleted graft cells. T cells produced anew were the main source of T-cell counts and diversity one year after transplant. Certain patients had high TCRbeta diversity at day 60, and it came from recipient T cells and thymic progenitors that survived.

Ten or more counts support this clonotype. As yet, its antigen is unknown. The CDR3 extends over 17 amino acids. Trimming cost V 6 bases and J 4 bases, with 23 bases left between them. Unique molecular identifiers were incorporated during preparation of the TCRbeta library. TCRdb used MiXCR to reprocess the PCR reads, holding one entry per CDR3 protein. The table records hundreds of thousands of distinct CDR3 sequences, around 23% of them present only once. Specimen: PBMCs, mostly from graft donor cells, collected 360 days after TCRalphabeta/CD19-depleted stem cell transplant. The chain combines TRBV12-3 or TRBV12-4 with TRBJ2-3; perhaps TRBD1 as D (5 bases). The TCR originated in a boy under two years old who had a stem cell transplant for acute myeloid leukemia, so the T cells may come from the graft donor. CDR3 bases: TGTGCCAGCAGCGGTGGGGCCCACCGAACAGGCTCAGATACGCAGTATTTT. Its protein is CASSGGAHRTGSDTQYF.